This TCR beta chain is drawn from a study of blood T cells in healthy people across ages. Study details: About one barcoded beta molecule per two T cells was the capture yield of template switching. Whole-study findings and limits: It was the long-lived donors that had more naive CD4+ cells and higher diversity than aged donors. Estimated diversity, derived from one million T cells, was regarded as an underestimate.

A second roughly 7 to 12 cycle PCR used barcoded and J-beta primers. One entry per CDR3 protein results from TCRdb running MiXCR on the 5' RACE reads. The sample holds 850,000 to 1,300,000 distinct CDR3 sequences, less than 50% seen once. Each sample used at least 6 million PBMCs. Concerning this clonotype: The antigen is undetermined.

With V trimmed by 4 bases and J by 4 bases, 12 bases remained unmatched. The CDR3 contains 19 residues. In germline, CDR1 is SNHLY, CDR2 FYNNEI. The sample was blood. This receptor was identified in an older woman in good health. The chain is built from TRBV2 and TRBJ2-1; 14 nucleotides align to TRBD2. CDR3 DNA: TGTGCCAGCAGTGCAACCTTCGGGACTAGCGGGAGAGGTTACAATGAGCAGTTCTTC. This encodes CASSATFGTSGRGYNEQFF.